The clone carrying this T cell receptor (beta chain) was picked up one time. This record belongs to a study of control samples from healthy donors and cancer patients. Germline V gene lookup returns CDR1 MNHEY and CDR2 SVGEGT. This CDR3 has 13 residues. V lost 1 base and J 3 bases, leaving 6 bases between the germline ends. Repertoires were generated with immunoSEQ multiplex PCR, while TCRdb's copy carries only in-frame clones and drops some. The sample holds some 150,000 clones, 96% seen once. This sequence joins TRBV6-2 or TRBV6-3 and TRBJ1-1; no clear D. Sequencing used blood. This clonotype was obtained from a woman aged 25 to 39 in good health. The CDR3 here is CASSYYGDTEAFF. In nucleotides, the CDR3 is TGTGCCAGCAGTTACTATGGGGACACTGAAGCTTTCTTT.